A selection of T cell receptor beta chains follows, all from one sample in a study of PD-L1 blockade in urothelial cancer. This table comes from immunoSEQ multiplex PCR, and its TCRdb copy is limited to in-frame clones, with some not included. The sample holds about 63,000 clones, approximately 80% seen once. Sequenced material: PBMCs, taken around atezolizumab (anti-PD-L1) treatment. The receptors derive from a man in his 70s with urothelial cancer. Each CDR3 is given with its conserved first and last residue. Fields, in order: CDR3 length, V gene, D gene, J gene, CDR3 DNA, CDR3 protein. The D gene is left open where the match is weak.

len: 17; v_gene: TRBV19; d_gene: TRBD1; j_gene: TRBJ1-2; CDR3nt: TGTGCCAGTAGTATTACCGGGACAGGGGCAATAAACTATGGCTACACCTTC; CDR3aa: CASSITGTGAINYGYTF
len: 15; v_gene: TRBV2; d_gene: TRBD1; j_gene: TRBJ1-1; CDR3nt: TGTGCCAGCAGAGTCAGCGGCAGGGGGGACACTGAAGCTTTCTTT; CDR3aa: CASRVSGRGDTEAFF
len: 16; v_gene: TRBV19; d_gene: -; j_gene: TRBJ2-1; CDR3nt: TGTGCCAGTAGTCAAAGCCGGGGGAGCTCCTACAATGAGCAGTTCTTC; CDR3aa: CASSQSRGSSYNEQFF
len: 12; v_gene: TRBV30; d_gene: TRBD2; j_gene: TRBJ2-1; CDR3nt: TGTGCCTGGGAGCGGGAAACCAATGAGCAGTTCTTC; CDR3aa: CAWERETNEQFF
len: 16; v_gene: TRBV9; d_gene: -; j_gene: TRBJ2-1; CDR3nt: TGTGCCAGCAGCGTATACCCCTCCCCTACCTACAATGAGCAGTTCTTC; CDR3aa: CASSVYPSPTYNEQFF
len: 13; v_gene: TRBV30; d_gene: -; j_gene: TRBJ2-1; CDR3nt: TGTGCCTGGAGTGGATCTAGCTACAATGAGCAGTTCTTC; CDR3aa: CAWSGSSYNEQFF
len: 16; v_gene: TRBV4-2; d_gene: TRBD1; j_gene: TRBJ2-7; CDR3nt: TGTGCCAGCAGCCATGACCGGGACAGAGAAAATTACGAGCAGTACTTC; CDR3aa: CASSHDRDRENYEQYF
len: 17; v_gene: TRBV29-1; d_gene: -; j_gene: TRBJ2-1; CDR3nt: TGCAGCGTTGATCGCCCCCCGCCCGCCTCAGACTACAATGAGCAGTTCTTC; CDR3aa: CSVDRPPPASDYNEQFF
len: 16; v_gene: TRBV19; d_gene: -; j_gene: TRBJ2-5; CDR3nt: TGTGCCAGTAGTGTCTCTCGAACAGCTTACCAAGAGATCCAGTACTTC; CDR3aa: CASSVSRTAYQEIQYF
len: 14; v_gene: TRBV6-5; d_gene: -; j_gene: TRBJ1-5; CDR3nt: TGTGCCAGCAGCCGGACACCAGCTAATCAGCCCCAGCATTTT; CDR3aa: CASSRTPANQPQHF